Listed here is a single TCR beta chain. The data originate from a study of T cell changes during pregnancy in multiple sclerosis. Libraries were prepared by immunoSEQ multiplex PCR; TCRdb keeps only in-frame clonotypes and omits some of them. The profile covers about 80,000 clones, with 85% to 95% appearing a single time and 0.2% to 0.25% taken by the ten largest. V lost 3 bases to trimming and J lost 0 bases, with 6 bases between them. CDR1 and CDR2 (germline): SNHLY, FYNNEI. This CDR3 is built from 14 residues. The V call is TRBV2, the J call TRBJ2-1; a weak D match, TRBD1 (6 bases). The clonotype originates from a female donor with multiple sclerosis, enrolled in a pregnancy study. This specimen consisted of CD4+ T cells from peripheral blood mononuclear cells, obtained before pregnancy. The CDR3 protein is CASSEDSSYNEQFF. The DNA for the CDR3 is TGTGCCAGCAGTGAGGACAGCTCCTACAATGAGCAGTTCTTC.